The entry below describes one TCR beta chain. Its specificity is unknown. Sequencing used immunoSEQ multiplex PCR; TCRdb keeps in-frame clones, though not all of them. This table holds about 43,000 clones, roughly four fifths found once. The CDR3 covers 12 residues. Per germline, CDR1 SNHLY and CDR2 FYNNEI. The germline V and J ends were trimmed by 7 bases and 0 bases, with 7 bases remaining between them. These data originate in a study of PD-L1 blockade in urothelial cancer. Study at large: Intravenous atezolizumab, 1,200 mg every 3 weeks, was begun by patients around 2014. Analyzed time points were 3 weeks (second dose) and 6 weeks after therapy began.

General study findings and limits: Durable-benefit patients expanded tumor-associated blood clones more at 3 weeks. When pretreatment blood TCR clonality was below the median, it predicted better survival.

Stated time point: peripheral blood 6 weeks after treatment start. The receptor was isolated from a man aged 55 to 70 with urothelial cancer. Sequencing used PBMCs, obtained around atezolizumab (anti-PD-L1) treatment. V usage is TRBV2 and J usage is TRBJ2-7, with TRBD1 as a possible D gene (6 bases). In nucleotides, the CDR3 is TGTGCCAGCAAAGGGGGCTCCTACGAGCAGTACTTC. Translating gives CASKGGSYEQYF. Based on the CDR3 plus reference TRBV2 and TRBJ2-7, the full variable domain is EPEVTQTPSHQVTQMGQEVILRCVPISNHLYFYWYRQILGQKVEFLVSFYNNEISEKSEIFDDQFSVERPDGSNFTLKIRSTKLEDSAMYFCASKGGSYEQYFGPGTRLTVT.